These 18 T cell receptor beta chains were sequenced from one sample in a study of T-cell memory formation after mild COVID-19. TCRdb passed the 5' RACE reads through MiXCR, listing each CDR3 protein once. The table includes over 400,000 distinct CDR3 sequences, more than 20% detected once. The sample was PBMCs or a T cell subset sorted from them (not recorded which). The receptors here all came from an adult woman who had mild COVID-19 (a few samples of this study predate the infection). Cell type and time point are not known.

V and J are TRBV4-2 and TRBJ1-5, with D possibly TRBD1 on 5 matching bases. CDR1 is LGHNA, CDR2 YNFKEQ, per germline. With 3 bases removed from V and 3 bases from J, the gap between germline ends came to 9 bases. The CDR3 totals 14 residues. CDR3 protein: CASSHPGDNQPQHF. In DNA form, the CDR3 reads TGTGCCAGCAGCCACCCGGGGGACAATCAGCCCCAGCATTTT.

The chain joins TRBV2 to TRBJ2-7, with D unclear. The CDR3 is 13 residues long. V was shortened by 2 bases and J by 3 bases, with 8 bases between the two germline ends. Germline V gene data show CDR1 as SNHLY and CDR2 as FYNNEI. The chain's CDR3 is CASSELTLYEQYF. Here the CDR3 DNA reads TGTGCCAGCAGTGAACTTACCCTCTACGAGCAGTACTTC.

This clonotype appeared a few times. V gene TRBV5-4 combines with J gene TRBJ1-1; 9 nucleotides agree with TRBD1. V gave up 4 bases and J gave up 1 base; unmatched junction bases: 8. This CDR3 is built from 16 residues. CDR1 SGHNT and CDR2 YYREEE come from the germline V gene (reference sequence). The CDR3 loop is CASSLGQGTPNTEAFF. CDR3 DNA: TGTGCCAGCAGCCTCGGACAGGGGACCCCGAACACTGAAGCTTTCTTT.

This sequence joins TRBV7-2 and TRBJ2-7; no clear D. Germline V CDR1 and CDR2: SGHTA, FQGNSA. Trimming left V 1 base short and J 2 bases short, with 9 bases between. The CDR3 consists of 14 residues. CDR3 sequence reads: CASSLVGPPYEQYF. The CDR3 region has the DNA TGTGCCAGCAGCTTAGTAGGGCCTCCCTACGAGCAGTACTTC.

The chain couples TRBV7-6 to TRBJ1-6; D is unclear. This CDR3 is built from 15 residues. V was clipped by 1 base and J by 6 bases, with 10 bases between them. The V gene's germline CDR1 is SGHVS and CDR2 FNYEAQ. CDR3 bases: TGTGCCAGCAGCTTAGACCCTGGGAGTAATTCACCCCTCCACTTT. Its protein is CASSLDPGSNSPLHF.

The chain has TRBV7-9 and TRBJ2-5; D unclear. The V end lost 5 bases, the J end lost 7 bases, and 11 bases lay between the germline ends. The CDR3 loop spans 12 amino acids. The germline V gene encodes CDR1 SEHNR and CDR2 FQNEAQ (reference sequence). The CDR3 DNA sequence: TGTGCCAGCAGCCTAGAGTTCGGGACCCAGTACTTC. It is translated as CASSLEFGTQYF.

This clonotype was seen many times. CDR3 residues: CASSFREQFF. The CDR3 DNA reads as TGTGCCAGCAGTTTCCGTGAGCAGTTCTTC. The chain carries TRBV12-3 or TRBV12-4 and TRBJ2-1; unclear D gene. The CDR3 covers 10 residues. V was shortened by 3 bases and J by 9 bases, with 3 bases between the two germline ends.

This sequence joins TRBV7-8 and TRBJ2-3; 7 positions match TRBD2. J gave up 1 base and V 8 bases, and 6 bases lay outside the gene matches. Looked up from germline, CDR1 is SGHVS and CDR2 is FQNEAQ. The CDR3 contains 14 residues. CDR3 DNA: TGTGCCAGCGGGGGGGGGACGCGCACAGATACGCAGTATTTT. Translating it yields CASGGGTRTDTQYF.

This clonotype was detected a few times. The chain combines TRBV6-5 with TRBJ2-7, with a tentative D call TRBD2 (6 bases). The V end was cut by 0 bases, the J end by 3 bases, with 9 bases between. This CDR3 is built from 14 residues. Per the germline V gene, CDR1 is MNHEY and CDR2 is SVGAGI. CDR3: CASSYSRGGYEQYF. The CDR3 DNA reads as TGTGCCAGCAGTTACTCGCGGGGTGGCTACGAGCAGTACTTC.

This clonotype was detected a few times. V and J are TRBV6-6 and TRBJ2-7; TRBD2 agrees at 8 bases. The CDR3 has 17 residues. Losses at the gene ends were 7 bases for V and 6 bases for J; bases not matched to a gene: 20. Per the germline V gene, CDR1 is MNHNY and CDR2 is SVGAGI (reference sequence). The CDR3 reads CASTSPPGSGRLSEQYF. The CDR3 DNA reads TGTGCCAGCACCTCCCCCCCGGGGAGCGGGAGATTGTCCGAGCAGTACTTC.

CDR3 residues: CASGTGAGANVLTF. For the CDR3, the DNA is TGTGCCTCCGGGACAGGGGCTGGGGCCAACGTCCTGACTTTC. The chain recombines TRBV30 with TRBJ2-6; 10 positions agree with TRBD1. V shed 7 bases and J 2 bases; nucleotides not matched to a gene: 2. The V gene's germline CDR1 is GTSNPN and CDR2 SVGIG (reference sequence). The CDR3 sequence is 14 residues long.

The chain employs TRBV20-1 and TRBJ2-1; D not resolved. The CDR3 is made up of 13 amino acids. V gave up 4 bases and J gave up 0 bases, with 7 bases separating them. Germline CDR1 reads DFQATT; CDR2 reads SNEGSKA (reference sequence). Here the CDR3 reads CSAKERSYNEQFF. The CDR3 DNA is TGCAGTGCTAAGGAGCGCTCCTACAATGAGCAGTTCTTC.

This clonotype appeared many times. This chain uses TRBV29-1 with TRBJ2-1; possible D gene TRBD1, 5 bases. The V end lost 8 bases, the J end lost 2 bases, and 13 bases lay between the germline ends. Germline loops: CDR1 SQVTM, CDR2 ANQGSEA. CDR3 length: 13 residues. CDR3 residues: CSSRTPTYNEQFF. CDR3 nucleotides: TGCAGCTCACGGACACCAACCTACAATGAGCAGTTCTTC.

This clonotype was observed many times. CDR3 loop: CASSSGANTEAFF. The CDR3 bases are TGTGCCAGCAGTTCGGGGGCGAACACTGAAGCTTTCTTT. This sequence joins TRBV7-3 and TRBJ1-1; D might be TRBD1 (6 bases). There are 13 residues in the CDR3. Between the trimmed V and J ends, which lost 6 bases and 1 base, there was a span of 9 bases. CDR1 is SGHTA and CDR2 is FQGTGA in the germline V gene.

This clonotype has just a few counts. The rearrangement links TRBV3-1 to TRBJ1-2; 7 nucleotides match TRBD1. V was clipped by 4 bases and J by 1 base; unmatched bases: 12. The CDR3 consists of 17 residues. CDR1 LGHDT and CDR2 YNNKEL come from the germline V gene (reference sequence). The CDR3 loop is CASSRLSQGGVNYGYTF. CDR3 nucleotides: TGTGCCAGCAGCCGCTTATCCCAGGGGGGGGTTAACTATGGCTACACCTTC.

CDR3 sequence reads: CSASPPLNLRKSRYGYTF. The CDR3 nucleotides read TGCAGTGCTAGTCCACCCCTCAACCTCAGAAAAAGCCGATATGGCTACACCTTC. The genes are TRBV20-1 and TRBJ1-2, with D unclear. The CDR3 extends over 18 amino acids. Trimming cost V 3 bases and J 5 bases, with 28 bases left between them. Germline CDR1 and CDR2: DFQATT and SNEGSKA (reference sequence).

The rearrangement uses TRBV15 and TRBJ1-5; no clear D gene. The CDR3 runs 15 residues. Germline loops: CDR1 LNHNV, CDR2 YYDKDF (reference sequence). V lost 0 bases and J 9 bases, leaving 15 bases between the germline ends. The CDR3 protein is CATSRDRTAVLPQHF. The CDR3 DNA reads TGTGCCACCAGCAGAGATCGCACAGCCGTATTGCCCCAGCATTTT.

V usage is TRBV7-8 and J usage is TRBJ2-7, with TRBD2 identical over 8 bases. CDR1 SGHVS and CDR2 FQNEAQ come from the germline V gene. The length of the CDR3 is 15 residues. V lost 6 bases to trimming and J lost 7 bases; unmatched junction nucleotides: 14. CDR3 sequence reads: CASSPFSGSKGEQYF. DNA for the CDR3: TGTGCCAGCAGTCCGTTCAGCGGGAGTAAGGGGGAGCAGTACTTC.